This passage covers 6 T cell receptor beta chains from one sample sequenced in a study of cytomegalovirus exposure and HLA in healthy donors. 60 Vbeta and 13 Jbeta primers were used in PCR. Using immunoSEQ multiplex PCR, the repertoire was profiled, and TCRdb retains in-frame clones only, with some absent. The sample shows fewer than 35,000 clones, 85% to 90% of them seen only once. Sequencing was carried out using PBMCs. These receptors were collected from a boy between 10 and 17 years old in good health and CMV-seronegative.

This clone has just a few counts. The J gene is TRBJ2-1, the V gene TRBV19; TRBD1 might be the D (6 bases). V was shortened by 6 bases and J by 10 bases, with 13 bases between the two germline ends. Per germline, CDR1 LNHDA and CDR2 SQIVND (reference sequence). The CDR3 extends over 12 amino acids. The CDR3 DNA reads as TGTGCCAGTAGGCAGGGGTTGAACGAGCAGTTCTTC. Protein: CASRQGLNEQFF. Complete variable domain (other parts from reference TRBV19 and TRBJ2-1): DGGITQSPKYLFRKEGQNVTLSCEQNLNHDAMYWYRQDPGQGLRLIYYSQIVNDFQKGDIAEGYSVSREKKESFPLTVTSAQKNPTAFYLCASRQGLNEQFFGPGTRLTVL.

The chain uses TRBV19 and TRBJ2-5, with D possibly matching TRBD1 (6 bases). Per the germline V gene, CDR1 is LNHDA and CDR2 is SQIVND (reference sequence). The CDR3 consists of 12 residues. V gave up 8 bases and J gave up 4 bases, with 11 bases separating them. The CDR3 is CASRQGPETQYF. CDR3 bases: TGTGCCAGTCGGCAGGGGCCAGAGACCCAGTACTTC.

The CDR3 is CASSYSGGDGYTF. The CDR3 DNA follows: TGTGCCAGCAGTTACTCAGGGGGGGATGGCTACACCTTC. The chain joins TRBV6-5 to TRBJ1-2, with D maybe TRBD1 (6 bases). With 0 bases removed from V and 6 bases from J, the gap between germline ends came to 8 bases. Germline V gene lookup returns CDR1 MNHEY and CDR2 SVGAGI. CDR3 length: 13 amino acids.

The chain couples TRBV12-5 to TRBJ1-1; D perhaps matches TRBD1 (5 bases). Trimming left V 6 bases short and J 3 bases short, with 11 bases between. Germline-derived CDR1 and CDR2 are LGHNT and FRNRAP. The CDR3 spans 13 residues. The CDR3 nucleotides are TGTGCTAGTGGCGAGGGGAGGGACACTGAAGCTTTCTTT. Protein: CASGEGRDTEAFF.

V usage is TRBV5-6 and J usage is TRBJ2-7; 7 nucleotides line up with TRBD1. From germline, CDR1 is SGHDT and CDR2 YYEEEE. V gave up 2 bases and J gave up 2 bases; unmatched junction bases: 4. The CDR3 is 14 amino acids. CDR3 amino acids: CASSLRQGTYEQYF. Written as DNA, the CDR3 is TGTGCCAGCAGCTTAAGACAGGGAACCTACGAGCAGTACTTC. Full variable domain (rest looked up from reference TRBV5-6 and TRBJ2-7): DAGVTQSPTHLIKTRGQQVTLRCSPKSGHDTVSWYQQALGQGPQFIFQYYEEEERQRGNFPDRFSGHQFPNYSSELNVNALLLGDSALYLCASSLRQGTYEQYFGPGTRLTVT.

Regarding this clone: One junction end disagrees with the germline gene, perhaps due to a read error. This sample includes further DNA sequences coding for the same CDR3. The chain employs TRBV6-5 and TRBJ2-5; 14 bases are a match to TRBD2. This CDR3 region has 15 residues. CDR1 and CDR2 from the germline V gene are MNHEY and SVGAGI. The CDR3 region has the DNA TGTGCCAGCAGAAGGACTAGCGGGAGGCAAGAGACTCAGTACTTC. Translation: CASRRTSGRQETQYF.